Each of the 2 T cell receptor beta chains below was sequenced from the same sample in a study of blood T cell repertoires in COVID-19. TCRdb's copy holds only in-frame clones and misses some; the assay was immunoSEQ multiplex PCR. The sample holds over 100,000 clones, roughly 88% seen once. Sequenced sample: peripheral blood. All receptors come from a woman of 80 years or more with active or convalescent COVID-19.

This chain links TRBV19 with TRBJ1-1; TRBD1 aligns across 8 bases. Germline values: CDR1 LNHDA, CDR2 SQIVND (reference sequence). This CDR3 has 14 residues. V was clipped by 7 bases and J by 4 bases; unmatched bases: 8. The CDR3 protein is CASIRQGYGTEAFF. The CDR3 DNA is TGTGCCAGTATTCGACAGGGGTACGGCACTGAAGCTTTCTTT.

The gene calls are TRBV3-1 (or the pseudogene TRBV3-2) and TRBJ1-2; perhaps TRBD1 as D (5 bases). This CDR3 is 13 amino acids long. The V end was cut by 4 bases, the J end by 6 bases, with 12 bases between. The germline V gene has CDR1 LGHDT and CDR2 YNNKEL (reference sequence). CDR3 nucleotide sequence: TGTGCCAGCAGCCCAAGTCCAGGGAATGGCTACACCTTC. Its protein is CASSPSPGNGYTF.